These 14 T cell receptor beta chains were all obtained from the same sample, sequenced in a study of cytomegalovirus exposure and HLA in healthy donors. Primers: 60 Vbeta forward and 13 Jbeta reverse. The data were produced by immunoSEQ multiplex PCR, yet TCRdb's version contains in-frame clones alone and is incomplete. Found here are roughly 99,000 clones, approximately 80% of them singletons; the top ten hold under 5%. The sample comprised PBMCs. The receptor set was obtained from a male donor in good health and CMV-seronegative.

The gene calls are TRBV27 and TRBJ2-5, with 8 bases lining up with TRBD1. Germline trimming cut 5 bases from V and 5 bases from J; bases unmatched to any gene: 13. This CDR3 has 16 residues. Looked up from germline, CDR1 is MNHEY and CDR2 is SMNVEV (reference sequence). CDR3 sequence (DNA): TGTGCCAGCAGTATAACCTCCAGGGGGCGGGACGAGACCCAGTACTTC. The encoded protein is CASSITSRGRDETQYF.

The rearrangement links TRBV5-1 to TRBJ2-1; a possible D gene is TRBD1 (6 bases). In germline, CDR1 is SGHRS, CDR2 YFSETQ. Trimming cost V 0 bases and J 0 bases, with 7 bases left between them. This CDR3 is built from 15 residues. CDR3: CASSLGQASYNEQFF. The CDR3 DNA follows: TGCGCCAGCAGCTTGGGACAGGCCTCCTACAATGAGCAGTTCTTC.

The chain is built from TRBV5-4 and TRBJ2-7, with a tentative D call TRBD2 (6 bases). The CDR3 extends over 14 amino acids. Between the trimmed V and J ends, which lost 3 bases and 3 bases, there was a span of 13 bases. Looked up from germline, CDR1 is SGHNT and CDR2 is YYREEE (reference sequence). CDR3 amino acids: CASSSGGRIYEQYF. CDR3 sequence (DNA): TGTGCCAGCAGCTCCGGGGGTCGGATCTACGAGCAGTACTTC.

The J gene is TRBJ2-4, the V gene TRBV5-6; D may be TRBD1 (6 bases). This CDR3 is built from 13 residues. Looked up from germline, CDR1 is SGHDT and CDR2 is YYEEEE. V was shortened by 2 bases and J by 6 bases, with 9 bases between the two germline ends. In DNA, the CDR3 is TGTGCCAGCAGCTTTTTACAGGGAAACATTCAGTACTTC. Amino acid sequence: CASSFLQGNIQYF.

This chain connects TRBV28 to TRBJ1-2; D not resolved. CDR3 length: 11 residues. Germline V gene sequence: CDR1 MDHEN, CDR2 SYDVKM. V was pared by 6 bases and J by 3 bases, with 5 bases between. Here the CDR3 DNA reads TGTGCCAGCAGGTCAGACTATGGCTACACCTTC. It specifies CASRSDYGYTF.

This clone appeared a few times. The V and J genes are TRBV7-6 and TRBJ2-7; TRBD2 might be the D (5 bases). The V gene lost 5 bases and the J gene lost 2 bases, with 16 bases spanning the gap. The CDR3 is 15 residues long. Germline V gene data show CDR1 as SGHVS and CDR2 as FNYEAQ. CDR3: CASSPTTLKTYEQYF. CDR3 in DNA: TGTGCCAGCAGCCCGACTACCCTGAAGACCTACGAGCAGTACTTC.

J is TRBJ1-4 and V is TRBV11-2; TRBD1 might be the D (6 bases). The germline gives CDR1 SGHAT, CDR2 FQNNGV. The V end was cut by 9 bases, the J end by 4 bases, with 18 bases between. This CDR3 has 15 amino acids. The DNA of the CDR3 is TGTGCCAGAAATACACGCGGACAGAGTAATGAAAAACTGTTTTTT. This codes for CARNTRGQSNEKLFF.

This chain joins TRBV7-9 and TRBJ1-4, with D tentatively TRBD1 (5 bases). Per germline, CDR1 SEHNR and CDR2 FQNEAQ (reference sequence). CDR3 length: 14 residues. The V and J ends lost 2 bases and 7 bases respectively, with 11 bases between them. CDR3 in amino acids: CASSLLQGSEKLFF. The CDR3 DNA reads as TGTGCCAGCAGCTTATTGCAGGGTAGTGAAAAACTGTTTTTT.

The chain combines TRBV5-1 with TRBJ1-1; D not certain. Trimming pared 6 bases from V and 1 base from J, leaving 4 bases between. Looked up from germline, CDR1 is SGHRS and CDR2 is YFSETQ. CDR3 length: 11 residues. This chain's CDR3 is CASTGNTEAFF. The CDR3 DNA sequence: TGCGCCAGCACAGGGAACACTGAAGCTTTCTTT. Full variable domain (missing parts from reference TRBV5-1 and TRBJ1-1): KAGVTQTPRYLIKTRGQQVTLSCSPISGHRSVSWYQQTPGQGLQFLFEYFSETQRNKGNFPGRFSGRQFSNSRSEMNVSTLELGDSALYLCASTGNTEAFFGQGTRLTVV.

This chain's CDR3 is CASSLRGNQPQHF. CDR3 nucleotides: TGTGCCAGCAGCTTAAGGGGGAATCAGCCCCAGCATTTT. The rearrangement links TRBV7-8 to TRBJ1-5; perhaps TRBD1 as D (6 bases). Germline V lookup: CDR1 SGHVS, CDR2 FQNEAQ. The CDR3 loop spans 13 amino acids. V was trimmed by 2 bases and J by 4 bases, leaving 6 bases between them.

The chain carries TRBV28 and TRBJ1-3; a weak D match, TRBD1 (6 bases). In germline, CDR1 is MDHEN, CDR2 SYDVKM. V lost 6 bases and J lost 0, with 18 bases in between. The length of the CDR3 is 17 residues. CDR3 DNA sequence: TGTGCCAGCAGCCTCCCCAGGGGCAAGAGCTCTGGAAACACCATATATTTT. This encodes CASSLPRGKSSGNTIYF.

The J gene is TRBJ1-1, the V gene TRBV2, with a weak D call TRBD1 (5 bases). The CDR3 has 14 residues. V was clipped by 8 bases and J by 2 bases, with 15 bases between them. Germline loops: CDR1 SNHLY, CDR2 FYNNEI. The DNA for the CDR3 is TGTGCCAGCCGAACGACAGCGCCAAACACTGAAGCTTTCTTT. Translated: CASRTTAPNTEAFF.

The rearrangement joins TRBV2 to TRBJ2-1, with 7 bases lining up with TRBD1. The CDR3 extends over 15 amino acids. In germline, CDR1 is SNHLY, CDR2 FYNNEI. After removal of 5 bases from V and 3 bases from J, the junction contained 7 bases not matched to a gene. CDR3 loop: CASSFTGTDYNEQFF. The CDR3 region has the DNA TGTGCCAGCAGTTTTACCGGGACAGACTACAATGAGCAGTTCTTC.

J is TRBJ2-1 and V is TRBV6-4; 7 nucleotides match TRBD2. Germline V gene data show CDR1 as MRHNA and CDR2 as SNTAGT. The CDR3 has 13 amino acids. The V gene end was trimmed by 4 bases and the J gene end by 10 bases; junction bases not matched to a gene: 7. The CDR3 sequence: CASSGLGGSEQFF. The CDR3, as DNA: TGTGCCAGCAGTGGGTTGGGGGGGAGCGAGCAGTTCTTC.